This T cell receptor (beta chain) was recorded in a study of T cell repertoires in ileal Crohn's disease. On the study more broadly: Approximately 35% were active smokers at surgery; median disease duration was roughly 8 years. The study's findings and limits: Sorted CD8 T cells held more high-frequency clones than CD4. Endoscopic recurrence occurred in every patient whose clonality exceeded 26.8%.

J lost 5 bases, V lost 4 bases, and 9 bases had no gene match. The CDR3 totals 15 residues. CDR1 SGHNT and CDR2 YYREEE come from the germline V gene (reference sequence). Note on this clone: Its antigen is unidentified. The same CDR3 arises from other DNA sequences in this sample as well.

Produced via immunoSEQ multiplex PCR; TCRdb's table is partial and in-frame only. The sample contains about 17,000 clones, roughly 70% of which appear only once. This receptor was identified in an adult with Crohn's disease. The sequenced material came from ileal tissue. The V gene is TRBV5-4, the J gene TRBJ2-5; 9 positions match TRBD2. CDR3 bases: TGTGCCAGCAGCAGCATTAGCGGGAGTGGGGAGACCCAGTACTTC. Protein product: CASSSISGSGETQYF.